This T cell receptor (beta chain) was documented in a study of memory CD8 T cells in hepatitis C reinfection (TCRdb year 2017). Turning to the overall study: Two consecutive HCV infections were spontaneously resolved by three donors, whereas a primary infection was cleared by two donors who then became chronically infected after reinfection. Between about 2009 and 2013, 5 or 6 reinfection cases with stored pre-reinfection samples were identified. Late or post reinfection samples were obtained 12 to 24 weeks after detection of reinfection. Across an HCV reinfection episode in roughly five donors, the study followed the TCR beta repertoire of virus-specific CD8 T cells over time. In the reinfection study, participants who had resolved a prior HCV infection were followed every 3 months. HCV reinfection was defined as a positive HCV RNA test following two negative tests taken at least 60 days apart.

The CDR3 covers 14 residues, taking in both the cysteine and the phenylalanine. Only the CDR3 DNA is retained, 42 bases long and in frame from the first base. Between the V and J ends, shortened by 4 bases and 8 bases respectively, the junction contains 15 bases. CDR1 and CDR2, per the germline V gene, are SGHVS and FQNEAQ. The study at large found these results: Because only a few donors were included, definitive conclusions about public clonotypes linked to secondary clearance were beyond the reach of the study.

In light of the paper, this sample's time point label describes: late/post reinfection, 12 to 24 weeks after detection. Sorted cells were sequenced directly ex vivo, without in vitro expansion prior to TCR sequencing. The donors, who were people who inject drugs, were enrolled in the Montreal Acute Hepatitis C Cohort Study (HEPCO) in Canada. As controls, total naive CD8 T cells, sorted as viable CD3+ CD8+ CD45RO-, were obtained from a couple of donors at each of the three reinfection time points. Before sorting, cryopreserved peripheral blood mononuclear cells were thawed and used as the source for purifying CD8 T cells. The MACS CD8+ T cell Isolation Kit was used to enrich CD8 T cells through negative selection. Cells were sorted on a BD FACSAria II sorter running FACSDiva software, and FlowJo was used to analyze the data. Receptors were amplified or captured by the immunoSEQ multiplex PCR assay. Genomic DNA was extracted from sorted cells, and the TCR beta V, D and J regions were sequenced by Adaptive Biotechnologies' automated high-throughput method. A two-step, bias-controlled multiplex PCR was used to amplify the CDR3 regions. Amplified TCR beta libraries were sequenced on an Illumina instrument. Per the source publication's procedure: Demultiplexed reads were processed to reduce amplification and sequencing bias, and the IMGT database was used to assign CDR3 sequences to gene families. Repertoire data were analyzed with ImmunoSEQ software version 2.0. Clonotype lists were filtered to remove out-of-frame sequences and sequences containing stop codons in the CDR3. Clonotypes with a frequency below 0.01% were excluded because such clonotypes corresponded to less than one cell. Richness was calculated by dividing observed richness by input cell number, and evenness was calculated by dividing Shannon entropy by log observed richness. Simpson diversity and Morisita-Horn overlap indices were used to quantify repertoire diversity and similarity between time points. Clonotypes were grouped as dominant (>1%), sub-dominant (0.5-0.99%), low abundance (0.1-0.49%) or lowest abundance (<0.1%). A germline index was calculated as total CDR3 length minus total nucleotide additions, divided by total CDR3 length. Sourced from immuneACCESS, this table was stored by TCRdb with only in-frame sequences that have V and J called. A share of the clones is absent; for the studies checked, an unresolved V gene accounts for under half, and the remainder has no known explanation. That table supplies the V and J calls and clone size; D and trimming were determined from the DNA. The sample table lists some 50,000 clones, roughly 89% of them with a count of one. 0.65% to 0.9% of the sample belongs to the ten largest clones.

For this clone: The target of this receptor is not known. The record has no base qualities; no much larger clone is one base away.

Sequences were obtained from naive CD8+ T cells sorted from blood. The sample's cell subset or site label, in plain terms: total naive CD8+CD45RO- T cells. The chain employs TRBV7-8 and TRBJ2-1, with TRBD1 tentatively as D gene (6 bases match). The receptor was derived from a man younger than 35 with hepatitis C virus infection. CDR3 reads: CASSSFGGQDEQFF. The sequenced DNA is TGTGCCAGCAGCTCCTTTGGGGGCCAGGATGAGCAGTTCTTC.